The T cell receptor (beta chain) under discussion was sequenced for a study of cytotoxic CD8 clonotypes in ibrutinib-treated CLL. Study outcomes and limitations: Clonality rose at ibrutinib response, held steady in sustained remission, and fell toward baseline at progression.

The data were produced by immunoSEQ multiplex PCR, yet TCRdb's version contains in-frame clones alone and is incomplete. The repertoire consists of 90,000 to 150,000 clones, with 58% occurring once and the leading ten covering around 37%. This clone was observed a handful of times. The antigen remains undetermined. This sequence was found in a human donor with chronic lymphocytic leukemia. The source material was PBMCs, sampled after 24 months of ibrutinib treatment.

CDR3 protein: CASRGTGAYEQYF. CDR3 DNA sequence: TGTGCCAGCAGGGGGACAGGCGCCTACGAGCAGTACTTC. The V call is TRBV2, the J call TRBJ2-7, with 8 bases identical to TRBD1. The CDR3 loop spans 13 amino acids. Germline V gene sequence: CDR1 SNHLY, CDR2 FYNNEI. J gave up 2 bases and V 6 bases, and 3 bases lay outside the gene matches.